The sequence of this T cell receptor beta chain was determined in a study of naive and memory T cell subsets (TCRdb year 2017). Regarding the research as a whole: In the figure summarizing the skin biopsy and whole blood samples, roughly 10 blood donors, 7 tuberculin skin test biopsies and 3 saline control biopsies were reported. PCR2 was typically a SYBR Green qPCR stopped at a set threshold; low-input samples could instead use end-point PCR (around 6 cycles). Summary of the overall study and its limitations: The RNA-based method was acknowledged to be potentially sensitive to changes in TCR transcripts with T cell activation and differentiation.

The study reported a robust and sensitive protocol to amplify, sequence and analyze TCRs, based on 3' ligation of a UMI-containing oligonucleotide to TCR cDNA. Whole blood analysis involved drawing about 2.3 ml of peripheral blood from adult healthy volunteers into Tempus tubes and then extracting RNA following the manufacturer's instructions. Total RNA was used without cell sorting and was treated with RQ1 DNase before reverse transcription, with a target input of about 1 to 1,100 ng. Skin biopsy and whole blood libraries were made to test pipeline robustness in samples where T cells form a minority population. This clonotype has at least ten counts. Its target antigen remains unknown. Base qualities are missing; no much larger clone stands one base away. Library creation used 5' RACE. The ligated cDNA was amplified by four rounds of PCR, in which nested alpha and beta constant region primers were used together with the SP2 primer. For the blood and skin samples, reverse transcription of TCR RNA was done with SuperScript IV along with alpha and beta constant region primers. T4 RNA ligase 1 was used to ligate an oligonucleotide containing the Illumina SP2 primer and a UMI to the 3' end of the cDNA. The 12-nucleotide UMI was composed of two random hexamers separated by an eight-base spacer, which was included to prevent hairpin formation. From the second PCR onward, the TCR alpha and beta chain libraries were handled separately, and dual indexing was used for multiplexing. After pooling, the indexed libraries were analyzed by capillary electrophoresis and sequenced on either an Illumina MiSeq or NextSeq. PhiX DNA at roughly 4.5-7.5% was added to the libraries to raise base diversity and improve cluster recognition. Per the original workflow: Demultiplexor pulled UMIs out of read 2, joined the UMIs with the TCR sequence from read 1, and separated reads according to sample indices. V and J genes and V-J junctions were identified by Decombinator, and each TCR was assigned a five-part identifier that included V and J deletions. Collapsinator used UMIs to correct sequencing errors and PCR amplification heterogeneity, yielding UMI-based abundance per TCR. Identifiers were converted to nucleotide sequence by CDR3Translator and translated to amino acids, and CDR3 regions were extracted on the basis of terminal motifs. Error-corrected counts of alpha and beta TCRs from blood and skin were compared after being normalized to the amount of input RNA. In TCRdb, the public reads were trimmed at Q25 with fastp and aligned with MiXCR, with productive beta chains retained. Identical CDR3 proteins give one entry, which carries the most common genes and DNA. TCRdb's processing, not the authors', yielded these V and J calls. The sample data list approximately 52,000 distinct CDR3 sequences, and 4.7% of these were observed just once. The ten most abundant clones make up around 0.88% of the sample.

The receptor comes from a female donor in good health.

CDR3 sequence: CASSFYLNYIPTEAFF. The nucleotide sequence reads as follows: TGTGCCAGCAGTTTTTACCTTAACTATATTCCCACTGAAGCTTTCTTT. In this chain, TRBV6-5 is recombined with TRBJ1-1, with the D gene not clear enough to name. The germline ends are 19 bases apart after V is trimmed by 4 bases and J by 4 bases. As encoded in the germline V gene, CDR1 is MNHEY while CDR2 is SVGAGI. From cysteine to phenylalanine, the CDR3 is 16 amino acids long. Solely the CDR3 DNA is kept, with 48 bases framed from the first base.